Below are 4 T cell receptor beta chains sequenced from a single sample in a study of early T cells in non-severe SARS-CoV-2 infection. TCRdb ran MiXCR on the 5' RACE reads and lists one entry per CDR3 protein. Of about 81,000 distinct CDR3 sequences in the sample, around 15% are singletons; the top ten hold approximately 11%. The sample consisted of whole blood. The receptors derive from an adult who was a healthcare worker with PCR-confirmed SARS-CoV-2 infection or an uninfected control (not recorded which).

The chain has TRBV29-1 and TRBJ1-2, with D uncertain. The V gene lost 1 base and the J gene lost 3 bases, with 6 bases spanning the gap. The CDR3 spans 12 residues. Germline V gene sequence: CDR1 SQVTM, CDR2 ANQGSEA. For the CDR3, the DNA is TGCAGCGTTGAAGCCGGGTACTATGGCTACACCTTC. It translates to CSVEAGYYGYTF.

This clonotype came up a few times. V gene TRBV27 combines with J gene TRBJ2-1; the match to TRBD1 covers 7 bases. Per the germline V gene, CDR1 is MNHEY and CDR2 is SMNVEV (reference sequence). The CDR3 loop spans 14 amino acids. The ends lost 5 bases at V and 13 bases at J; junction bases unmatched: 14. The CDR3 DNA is TGTGCCAGCAGTCTCGTCCCCAGGGGGAGTCCCCAGTTCTTC. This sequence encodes CASSLVPRGSPQFF.

The CDR3: CASSRGESPYNEQFF. The CDR3 DNA reads as TGTGCCAGCAGCCGCGGGGAGTCCCCCTACAATGAGCAGTTCTTC. The V gene is TRBV6-6, the J gene TRBJ2-1, with TRBD2 as a possible D gene (6 bases). The CDR3 length is 15 residues. The V gene's germline CDR1 is MNHNY and CDR2 SVGAGI (reference sequence). The V gene lost 6 bases and the J gene lost 2 bases, with 14 bases spanning the gap.

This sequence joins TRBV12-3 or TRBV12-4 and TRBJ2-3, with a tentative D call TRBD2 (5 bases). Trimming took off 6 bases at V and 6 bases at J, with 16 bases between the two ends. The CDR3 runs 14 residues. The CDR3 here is CASSLLVSGDTQYF. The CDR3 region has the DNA TGTGCCAGCAGCCTACTAGTATCAGGCGATACGCAGTATTTT.